What follows are 14 T cell receptor beta chains derived from one specimen sequenced in a study of siplizumab effects on memory and regulatory T cells. TCRdb keeps only in-frame clones here, not all; method: immunoSEQ multiplex PCR. The table records 110,000 or so clones, about 94% of them present only once. Specimen: non-Treg CD4+ T cells sorted from blood. These receptors were obtained from a human donor in good health.

The chain is built from TRBV7-2 and TRBJ2-1, with D maybe TRBD2 (7 bases). Germline V gene sequence: CDR1 SGHTA, CDR2 FQGNSA. Between the trimmed V and J ends, which lost 5 bases and 6 bases, there was a span of 17 bases. The CDR3 is 15 residues long. The CDR3 DNA is TGTGCCAGCAGCCACGGGGGGCCCTGGCCCAATGAGCAGTTCTTC. Translated, it gives CASSHGGPWPNEQFF.

The chain links TRBV7-9 to TRBJ1-1; D might be TRBD1 (6 bases). Germline V gives CDR1 SEHNR, CDR2 FQNEAQ (reference sequence). This CDR3 spans 12 amino acids. Trimming took off 4 bases at V and 10 bases at J, with 13 bases between the two ends. The CDR3 DNA sequence: TGTGCCAGCAGCTCTGAAACAGGGAGAGCTTTCTTT. Amino acids: CASSSETGRAFF.

J is TRBJ1-3 and V is TRBV15; D not resolved. V dropped 3 bases and J dropped 0 bases, with 9 bases sitting between them. The length of the CDR3 is 15 residues. Germline V lookup: CDR1 LNHNV, CDR2 YYDKDF (reference sequence). CDR3 sequence: CATSRQQSSGNTIYF. CDR3 coding DNA: TGTGCCACCAGCAGGCAACAGAGCTCTGGAAACACCATATATTTT.

This chain uses TRBV4-2 with TRBJ2-1; 8 bases map to TRBD1. With 1 base clipped from V and 2 bases from J, the junction kept 4 bases outside the gene matches. Germline V CDR1 and CDR2: LGHNA, YNFKEQ. The CDR3 spans 16 residues. The CDR3 bases are TGTGCCAGCAGCCAAGCGGACAGGGTCGCCTACAATGAGCAGTTCTTC. Translating gives CASSQADRVAYNEQFF.

This chain uses TRBV11-2 with TRBJ2-7; D is perhaps TRBD1 (6 bases). The CDR3 covers 15 residues. CDR1 is SGHAT and CDR2 is FQNNGV in the germline V gene. The germline V and J ends were trimmed by 5 bases and 4 bases, with 18 bases remaining between them. CDR3 region: CASSRLIGTPYEQYF. CDR3 DNA sequence: TGTGCCAGCAGCCGACTAATAGGGACACCTTACGAGCAGTACTTC.

The chain couples TRBV6-5 to TRBJ2-7; tentative D call: TRBD1 (5 bases). There are 14 residues in the CDR3. V gave up 4 bases and J gave up 5 bases, with 15 bases separating them. Germline CDR1 and CDR2: MNHEY and SVGAGI. The CDR3 is CASSSKGFTNEQYF. The CDR3 region has the DNA TGTGCCAGCAGTTCGAAGGGGTTCACGAACGAGCAGTACTTC.

V and J are TRBV27 and TRBJ1-5, with D tentatively TRBD1 (5 bases). Trimming pared 5 bases from V and 3 bases from J, leaving 8 bases between. This CDR3 has 13 amino acids. Per the germline V gene, CDR1 is MNHEY and CDR2 is SMNVEV (reference sequence). CDR3 protein: CASSRGLNQPQHF. Written as DNA, the CDR3 is TGTGCCAGCAGTCGGGGACTCAATCAGCCCCAGCATTTT.

The chain recombines TRBV6-5 with TRBJ1-2, with D possibly being TRBD1 (5 bases). The CDR3 contains 13 residues. CDR1 and CDR2 (germline): MNHEY, SVGAGI. V was clipped by 2 bases and J by 8 bases, with 12 bases between them. The CDR3 region is CASSYEGPRGYTF. CDR3 DNA: TGTGCCAGCAGTTACGAGGGGCCGAGGGGCTACACCTTC.

Only one count was recorded for this clone. The chain combines TRBV9 with TRBJ1-5; D perhaps matches TRBD1 (5 bases). Germline V gene sequence: CDR1 SGDLS, CDR2 YYNGEE. The CDR3 loop spans 15 amino acids. Trimming left V 3 bases short and J 4 bases short, with 14 bases between. The CDR3 DNA follows: TGTGCCAGCAGCGCCGAAGGGGCTGGAAATCAGCCCCAGCATTTT. Protein product: CASSAEGAGNQPQHF. Based on the CDR3 plus reference TRBV9 and TRBJ1-5, the full variable domain is DSGVTQTPKHLITATGQRVTLRCSPRSGDLSVYWYQQSLDQGLQFLIQYYNGEERAKGNILERFSAQQFPDLHSELNLSSLELGDSALYFCASSAEGAGNQPQHFGDGTRLSIL.

As to this clone: The junction shows a germline mismatch at one end, possibly a read error. The chain employs TRBV5-4 and TRBJ2-3; 11 nucleotides align to TRBD2. Germline V gene data show CDR1 as SGHNT and CDR2 as YYREEE (reference sequence). The CDR3 length is 17 residues. DNA for the CDR3: TGTGCCAGCAGCCACGGTCCGGGACTAGCGGATGTGGATACACAGTATTTT. It codes for CASSHGPGLADVDTQYF.

Here the CDR3 reads CASSITRTATPYGYTF. CDR3 bases: TGTGCCAGTAGTATTACCCGGACAGCTACCCCCTATGGCTACACCTTC. The V gene is TRBV19, the J gene TRBJ1-2; perhaps TRBD1 as D (6 bases). Per germline, CDR1 LNHDA and CDR2 SQIVND (reference sequence). The CDR3 has 16 amino acids. The ends were cut back, 3 bases at V and 4 bases at J, with 18 bases in the middle.

The chain links TRBV5-1 to TRBJ1-1; 10 bases agree with TRBD1. V shed 4 bases, J shed 2 bases, and the junction held 5 bases outside the gene matches. CDR3 length equals 15 residues. Germline loops: CDR1 SGHRS, CDR2 YFSETQ. For the CDR3, the DNA is TGCGCCAGCAGCGCCGGGGACAGGGGAAACACTGAAGCTTTCTTT. Amino acid sequence: CASSAGDRGNTEAFF. The full variable domain, in which reference TRBV5-1 and TRBJ1-1 provide the parts outside the CDR3, is KAGVTQTPRYLIKTRGQQVTLSCSPISGHRSVSWYQQTPGQGLQFLFEYFSETQRNKGNFPGRFSGRQFSNSRSEMNVSTLELGDSALYLCASSAGDRGNTEAFFGQGTRLTVV.

Worth noting for this clone: A read error may account for a junction end that differs from germline. The chain uses TRBV7-6 and TRBJ2-7; the D gene could be TRBD1 or TRBD2 (6 bases each). CDR1 SGHVS and CDR2 FNYEAQ come from the germline V gene. The CDR3 sequence is 18 residues long. The CDR3 DNA reads as TGTGTCAGCAGCCTCACCGCGGGGTCAGGGGTAATCTTCTACGAGCAGTACTTC. Protein sequence: CVSSLTAGSGVIFYEQYF.

J is TRBJ2-1 and V is TRBV11-2; 12 bases are shared with TRBD2. V trimming: 5 bases; J trimming: 4 bases; junction bases outside the gene matches: 3. The germline V gene encodes CDR1 SGHAT and CDR2 FQNNGV. The CDR3 covers 15 residues. Here the CDR3 DNA reads TGTGCCAGCAGCGCGACTAGCGGGGGTTACAATGAGCAGTTCTTC. Translation gives CASSATSGGYNEQFF.